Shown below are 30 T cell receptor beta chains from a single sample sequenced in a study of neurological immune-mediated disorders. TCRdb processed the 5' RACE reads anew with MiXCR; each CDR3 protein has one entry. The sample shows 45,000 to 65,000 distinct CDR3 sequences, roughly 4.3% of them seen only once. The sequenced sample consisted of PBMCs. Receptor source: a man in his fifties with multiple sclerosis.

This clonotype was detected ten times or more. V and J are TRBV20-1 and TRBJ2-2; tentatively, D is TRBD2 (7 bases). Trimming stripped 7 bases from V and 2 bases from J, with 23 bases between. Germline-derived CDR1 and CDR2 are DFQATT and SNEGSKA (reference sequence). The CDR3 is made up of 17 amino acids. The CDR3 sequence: CSVPPRGGRANTGELFF. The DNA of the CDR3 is TGCAGTGTCCCTCCAAGGGGGGGCCGAGCAAACACCGGGGAGCTGTTTTTT.

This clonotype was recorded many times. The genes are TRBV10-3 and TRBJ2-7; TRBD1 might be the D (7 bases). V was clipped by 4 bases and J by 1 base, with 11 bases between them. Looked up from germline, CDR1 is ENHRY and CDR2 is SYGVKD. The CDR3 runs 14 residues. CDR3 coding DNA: TGTGCCATCAGTGGGGGGGACAGATCCTACGAGCAGTACTTC. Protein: CAISGGDRSYEQYF.

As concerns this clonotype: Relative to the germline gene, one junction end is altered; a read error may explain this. The CDR3 is CASSLTGLGQLQNF. The CDR3 DNA reads TGCGCCAGCAGCTTGACAGGGTTGGGTCAGCTCCAGAATTTT. The chain is built from TRBV5-1 and TRBJ1-5, with a tentative D call TRBD1 (6 bases). Germline CDR1 SGHRS, CDR2 YFSETQ. This CDR3 is 14 amino acids long. Using reference TRBV5-1 and TRBJ1-5 for the parts outside the CDR3, the full variable domain is KAGVTQTPRYLIKTRGQQVTLSCSPISGHRSVSWYQQTPGQGLQFLFEYFSETQRNKGNFPGRFSGRQFSNSRSEMNVSTLELGDSALYLCASSLTGLGQLQNFGDGTRLSIL.

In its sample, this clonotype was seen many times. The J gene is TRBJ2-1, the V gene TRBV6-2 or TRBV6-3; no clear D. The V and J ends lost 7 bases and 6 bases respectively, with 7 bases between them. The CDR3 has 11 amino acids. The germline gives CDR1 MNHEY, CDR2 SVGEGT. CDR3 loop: CASTSLNEQFF. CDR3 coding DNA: TGTGCCAGCACCTCCCTCAATGAGCAGTTCTTC.

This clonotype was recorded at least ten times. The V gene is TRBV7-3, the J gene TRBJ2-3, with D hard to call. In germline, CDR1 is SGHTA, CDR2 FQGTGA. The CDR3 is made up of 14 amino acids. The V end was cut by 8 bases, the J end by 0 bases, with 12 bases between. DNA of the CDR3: TGTGCCAGCTCTCGCAGCCTGAGCACAGATACGCAGTATTTT. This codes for CASSRSLSTDTQYF.

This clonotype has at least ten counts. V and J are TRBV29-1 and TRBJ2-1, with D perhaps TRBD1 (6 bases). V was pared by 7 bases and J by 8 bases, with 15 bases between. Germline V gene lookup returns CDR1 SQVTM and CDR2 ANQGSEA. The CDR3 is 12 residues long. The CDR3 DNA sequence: TGCAGCGCAAAACCACAGGGTTATGAGCAGTTCTTC. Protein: CSAKPQGYEQFF.

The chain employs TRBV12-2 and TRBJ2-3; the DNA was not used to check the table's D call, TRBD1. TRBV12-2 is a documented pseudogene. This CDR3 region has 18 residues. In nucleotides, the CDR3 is TGTGCAAGTCGCTTATTCTGTGACTCCCTGAATGACACAGATACGCAGTATTTT. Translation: CASRLFCDSLNDTDTQYF.

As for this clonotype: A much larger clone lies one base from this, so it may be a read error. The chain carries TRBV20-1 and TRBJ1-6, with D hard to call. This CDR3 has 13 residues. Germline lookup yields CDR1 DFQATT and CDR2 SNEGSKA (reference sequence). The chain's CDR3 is CSASTADNSPLYF. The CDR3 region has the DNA TGCAGTGCCTCGACTGCGGATAATTCACCCCTCTACTTT.

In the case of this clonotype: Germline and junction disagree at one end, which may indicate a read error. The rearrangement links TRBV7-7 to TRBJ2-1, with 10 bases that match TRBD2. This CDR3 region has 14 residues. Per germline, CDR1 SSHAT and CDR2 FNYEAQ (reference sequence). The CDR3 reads CASSLSGGGYEQFF. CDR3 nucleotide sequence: TGTGCTAGCAGTCTGAGCGGGGGGGGCTATGAGCAGTTCTTC.

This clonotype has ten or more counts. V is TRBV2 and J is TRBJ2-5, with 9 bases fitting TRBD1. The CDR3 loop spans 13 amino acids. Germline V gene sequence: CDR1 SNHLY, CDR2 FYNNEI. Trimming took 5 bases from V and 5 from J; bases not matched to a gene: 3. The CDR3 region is CASSKDRGETQYF. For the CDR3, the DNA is TGTGCCAGCAGTAAGGACAGGGGTGAGACCCAGTACTTC.

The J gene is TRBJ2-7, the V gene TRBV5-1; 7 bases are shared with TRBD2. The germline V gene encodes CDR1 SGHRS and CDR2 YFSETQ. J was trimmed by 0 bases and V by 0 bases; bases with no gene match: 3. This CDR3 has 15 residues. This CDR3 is CASSLEGGSSYEQYF. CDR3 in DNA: TGCGCCAGCAGCTTGGAAGGCGGGAGCTCCTACGAGCAGTACTTC.

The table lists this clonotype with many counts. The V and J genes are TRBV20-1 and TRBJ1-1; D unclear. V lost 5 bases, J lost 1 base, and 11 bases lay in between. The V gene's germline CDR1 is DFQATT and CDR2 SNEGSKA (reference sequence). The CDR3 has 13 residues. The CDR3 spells CSAPRIGNTEAFF. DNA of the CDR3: TGCAGTGCTCCCAGGATAGGGAACACTGAAGCTTTCTTT.

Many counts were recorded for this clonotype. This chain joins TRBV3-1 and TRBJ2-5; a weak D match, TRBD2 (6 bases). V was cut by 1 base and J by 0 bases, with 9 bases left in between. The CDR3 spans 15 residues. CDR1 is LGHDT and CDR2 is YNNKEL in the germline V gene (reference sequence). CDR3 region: CASSQGASDQETQYF. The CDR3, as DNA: TGTGCCAGCAGCCAAGGAGCTAGCGACCAAGAGACCCAGTACTTC.

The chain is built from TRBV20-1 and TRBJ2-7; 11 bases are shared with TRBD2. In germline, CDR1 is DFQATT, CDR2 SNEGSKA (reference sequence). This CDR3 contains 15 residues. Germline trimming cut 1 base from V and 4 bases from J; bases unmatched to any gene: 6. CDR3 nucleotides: TGCAGTGCTAGAGGTAGCGGGAGGGCCTTGTACGAGCAGTACTTC. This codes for CSARGSGRALYEQYF.

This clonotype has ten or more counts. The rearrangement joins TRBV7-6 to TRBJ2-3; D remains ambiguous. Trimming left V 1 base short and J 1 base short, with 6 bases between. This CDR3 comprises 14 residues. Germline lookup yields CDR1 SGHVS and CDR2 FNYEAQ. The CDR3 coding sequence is TGTGCCAGCAGCTTAGAGTACGGCACAGATACGCAGTATTTT. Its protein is CASSLEYGTDTQYF.

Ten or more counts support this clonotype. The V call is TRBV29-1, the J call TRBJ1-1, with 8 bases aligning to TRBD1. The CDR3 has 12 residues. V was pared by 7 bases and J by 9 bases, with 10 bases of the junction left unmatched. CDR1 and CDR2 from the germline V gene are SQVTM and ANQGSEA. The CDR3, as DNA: TGCAGCGCGACAGGGGCGATGGGGAAAGCTTTCTTT. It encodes CSATGAMGKAFF.

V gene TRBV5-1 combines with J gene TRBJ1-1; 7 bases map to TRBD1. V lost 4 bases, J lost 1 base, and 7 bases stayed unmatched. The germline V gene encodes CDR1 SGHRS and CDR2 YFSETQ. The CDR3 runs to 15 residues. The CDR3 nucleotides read TGCGCCAGCAGCATTACAGGGGTCAGGAACACTGAAGCTTTCTTT. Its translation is CASSITGVRNTEAFF.

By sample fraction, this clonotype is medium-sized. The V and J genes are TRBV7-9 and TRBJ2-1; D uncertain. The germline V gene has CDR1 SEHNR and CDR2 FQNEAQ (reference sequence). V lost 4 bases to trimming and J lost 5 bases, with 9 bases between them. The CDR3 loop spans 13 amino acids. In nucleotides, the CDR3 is TGTGCCAGCAGCTCTCGCCCTGACAATGAGCAGTTCTTC. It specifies CASSSRPDNEQFF.

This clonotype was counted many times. Written as DNA, the CDR3 is TGCGCCAGCAGCTTGCCCTTGGAGGTGACGCTTCGGACAGATACGCAGTATTTT. Translating gives CASSLPLEVTLRTDTQYF. The chain employs TRBV5-1 and TRBJ2-3, with D maybe TRBD2 (5 bases). V was trimmed by 1 base and J by 3 bases, leaving 21 bases between them. CDR3 length equals 18 residues. Germline lookup yields CDR1 SGHRS and CDR2 YFSETQ.

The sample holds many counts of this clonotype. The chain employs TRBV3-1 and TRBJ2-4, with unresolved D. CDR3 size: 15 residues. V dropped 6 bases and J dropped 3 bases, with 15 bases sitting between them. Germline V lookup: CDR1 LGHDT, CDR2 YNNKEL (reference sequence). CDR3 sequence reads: CASRAKVGVKNIQYF. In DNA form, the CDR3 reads TGTGCCAGCAGAGCCAAAGTAGGTGTCAAAAACATTCAGTACTTC.

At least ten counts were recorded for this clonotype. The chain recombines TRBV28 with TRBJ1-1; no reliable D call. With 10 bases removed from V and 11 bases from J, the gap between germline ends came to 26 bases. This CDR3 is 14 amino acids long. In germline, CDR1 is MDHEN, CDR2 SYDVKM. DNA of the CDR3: TGTGCCACCAAAGAAGGAACTGGAGGTCGAGTGGCTTTCTTT. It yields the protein CATKEGTGGRVAFF.

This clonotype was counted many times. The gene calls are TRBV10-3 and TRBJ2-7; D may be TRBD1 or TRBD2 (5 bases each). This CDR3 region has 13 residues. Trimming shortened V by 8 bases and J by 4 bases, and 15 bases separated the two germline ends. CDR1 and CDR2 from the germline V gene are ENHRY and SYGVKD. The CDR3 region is CAIGLGTRYEQYF. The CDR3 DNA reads TGTGCCATCGGCCTTGGGACGAGATACGAGCAGTACTTC.

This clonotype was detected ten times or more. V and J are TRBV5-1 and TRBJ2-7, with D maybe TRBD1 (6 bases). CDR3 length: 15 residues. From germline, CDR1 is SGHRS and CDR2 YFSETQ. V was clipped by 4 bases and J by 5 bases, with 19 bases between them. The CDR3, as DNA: TGCGCCAGCAGCCCCCGGGACCCAGGGGCCCACGAGCAGTACTTC. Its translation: CASSPRDPGAHEQYF.

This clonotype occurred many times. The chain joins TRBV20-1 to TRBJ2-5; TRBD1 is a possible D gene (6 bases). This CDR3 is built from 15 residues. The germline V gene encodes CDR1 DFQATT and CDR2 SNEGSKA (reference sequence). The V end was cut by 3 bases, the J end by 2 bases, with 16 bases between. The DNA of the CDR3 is TGCAGTGCTAGGTCCTTGACAGGAGATCAAGAGACCCAGTACTTC. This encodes CSARSLTGDQETQYF.

As DNA, the CDR3 is TGTGCCAGCAGTTTAGACAGGACCTACGAGCAGTACTTC. It codes for CASSLDRTYEQYF. The chain uses TRBV12-3 or TRBV12-4 and TRBJ2-7; D is possibly TRBD1 (5 bases). The CDR3 consists of 13 residues. Trimming cost V 1 base and J 2 bases, with 6 bases left between them.

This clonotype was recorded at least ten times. This CDR3 is CSARDPPGHRGSYSNQPQHF. In DNA form, the CDR3 reads TGCAGTGCTAGAGATCCCCCAGGACACAGGGGCAGTTATAGCAATCAGCCCCAGCATTTT. The chain has TRBV20-1 and TRBJ1-5; 7 bases are shared with TRBD1. The CDR3 totals 20 residues. Trimming removed 0 bases from V and 0 bases from J; junction bases left unmatched: 17. Germline V CDR1 and CDR2: DFQATT, SNEGSKA (reference sequence).

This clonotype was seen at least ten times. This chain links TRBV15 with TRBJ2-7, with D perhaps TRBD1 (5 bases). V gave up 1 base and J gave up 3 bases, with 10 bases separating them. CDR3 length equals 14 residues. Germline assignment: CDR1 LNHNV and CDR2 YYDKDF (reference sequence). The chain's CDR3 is CATSRAVDNYEQYF. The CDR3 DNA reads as TGTGCCACCAGCAGAGCGGTGGACAACTACGAGCAGTACTTC.

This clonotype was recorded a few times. CDR3 nucleotide sequence: TGCAGTGCTAGTACCCCACGACCGGATACGCAGTATTTT. Its protein is CSASTPRPDTQYF. The chain carries TRBV20-1 and TRBJ2-3; D gene unclear. CDR1 DFQATT and CDR2 SNEGSKA come from the germline V gene (reference sequence). V dropped 3 bases and J dropped 6 bases, with 13 bases sitting between them. This CDR3 is built from 13 residues.

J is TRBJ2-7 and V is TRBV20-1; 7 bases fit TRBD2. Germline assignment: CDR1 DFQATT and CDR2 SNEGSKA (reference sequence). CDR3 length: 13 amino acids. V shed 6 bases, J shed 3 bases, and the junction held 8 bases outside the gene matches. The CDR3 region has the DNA TGCAGTGCCAAAAGCGGGGCCCTCTACGAGCAGTACTTC. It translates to CSAKSGALYEQYF.

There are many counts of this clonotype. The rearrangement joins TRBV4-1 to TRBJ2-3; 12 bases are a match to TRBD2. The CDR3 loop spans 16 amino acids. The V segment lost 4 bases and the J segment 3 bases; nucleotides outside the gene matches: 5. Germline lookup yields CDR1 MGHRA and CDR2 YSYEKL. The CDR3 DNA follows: TGCGCCAGCAGCCGCCAACTAGCGGGGGGAACAGATACGCAGTATTTT. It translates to CASSRQLAGGTDTQYF.